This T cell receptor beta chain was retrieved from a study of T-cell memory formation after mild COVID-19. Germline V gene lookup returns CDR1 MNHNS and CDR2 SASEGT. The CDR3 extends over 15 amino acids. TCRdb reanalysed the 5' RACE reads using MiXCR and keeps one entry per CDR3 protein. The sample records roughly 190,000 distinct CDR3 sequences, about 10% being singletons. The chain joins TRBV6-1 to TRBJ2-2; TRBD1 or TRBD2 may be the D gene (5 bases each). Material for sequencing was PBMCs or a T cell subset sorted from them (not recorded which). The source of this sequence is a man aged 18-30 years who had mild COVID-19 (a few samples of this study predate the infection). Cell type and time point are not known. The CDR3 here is CATGPEGWNTGELFF. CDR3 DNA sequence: TGTGCAACGGGGCCAGAAGGTTGGAACACCGGGGAGCTGTTTTTT.